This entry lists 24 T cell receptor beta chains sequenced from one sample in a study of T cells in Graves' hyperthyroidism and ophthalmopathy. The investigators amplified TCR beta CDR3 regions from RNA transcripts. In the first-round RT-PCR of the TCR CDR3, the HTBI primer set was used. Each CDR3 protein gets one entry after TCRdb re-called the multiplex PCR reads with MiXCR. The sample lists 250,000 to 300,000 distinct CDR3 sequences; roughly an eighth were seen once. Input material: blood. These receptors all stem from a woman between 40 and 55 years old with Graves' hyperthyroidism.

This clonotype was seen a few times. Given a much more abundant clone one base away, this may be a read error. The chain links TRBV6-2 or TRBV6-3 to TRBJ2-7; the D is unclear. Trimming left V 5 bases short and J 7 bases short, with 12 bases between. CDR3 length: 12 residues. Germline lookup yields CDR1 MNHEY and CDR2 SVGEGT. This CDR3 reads CASSPGLAEQYF. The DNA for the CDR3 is TGTGCCAGCAGTCCCGGCTTAGCTGAGCAGTACTTC.

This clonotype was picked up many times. The CDR3 loop is CASSEGTSGNYNEQFF. In nucleotides, the CDR3 is TGTGCCAGCAGTGAAGGGACTAGCGGGAACTACAATGAGCAGTTCTTC. The chain links TRBV2 to TRBJ2-1; TRBD2 matches at 12 bases. This CDR3 is 16 amino acids long. The J segment lost 3 bases and the V segment lost 1 base, leaving 1 base of the junction unmatched. CDR1 SNHLY and CDR2 FYNNEI come from the germline V gene.

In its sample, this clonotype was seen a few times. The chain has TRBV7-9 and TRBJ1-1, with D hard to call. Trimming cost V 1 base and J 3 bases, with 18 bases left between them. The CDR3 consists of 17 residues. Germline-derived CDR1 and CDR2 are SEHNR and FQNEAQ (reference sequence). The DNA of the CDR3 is TGTGCCAGCAGCTTAGTGGGAGCGGGGAGATCTTACACTGAAGCTTTCTTT. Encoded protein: CASSLVGAGRSYTEAFF.

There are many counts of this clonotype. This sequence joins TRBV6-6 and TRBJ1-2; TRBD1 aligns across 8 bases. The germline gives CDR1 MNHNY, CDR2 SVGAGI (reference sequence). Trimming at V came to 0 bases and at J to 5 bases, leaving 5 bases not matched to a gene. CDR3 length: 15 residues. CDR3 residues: CASSYSGTGIYGYTF. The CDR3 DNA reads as TGTGCCAGCAGTTACTCTGGGACAGGAATTTATGGCTACACCTTC.

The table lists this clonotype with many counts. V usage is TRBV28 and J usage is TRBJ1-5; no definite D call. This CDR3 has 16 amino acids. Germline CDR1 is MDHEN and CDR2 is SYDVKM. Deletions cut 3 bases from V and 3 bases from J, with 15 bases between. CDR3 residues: CASSLSTRGPNQPQHF. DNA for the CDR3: TGTGCCAGCAGTTTGTCGACACGAGGGCCCAATCAGCCCCAGCATTTT.

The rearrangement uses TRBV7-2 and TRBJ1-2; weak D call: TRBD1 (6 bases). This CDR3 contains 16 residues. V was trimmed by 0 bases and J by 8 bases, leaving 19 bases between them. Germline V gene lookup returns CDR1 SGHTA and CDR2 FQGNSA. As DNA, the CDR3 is TGTGCCAGCAGCTTAGCCCAAGGGCACAGGGTGTGGGGCTACACCTTC. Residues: CASSLAQGHRVWGYTF.

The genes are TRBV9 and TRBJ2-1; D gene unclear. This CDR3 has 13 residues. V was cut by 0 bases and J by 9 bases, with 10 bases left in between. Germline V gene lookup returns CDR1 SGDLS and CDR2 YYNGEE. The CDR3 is CASSVGLPSEQFF. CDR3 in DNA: TGTGCCAGCAGCGTAGGGCTACCCAGTGAGCAGTTCTTC.

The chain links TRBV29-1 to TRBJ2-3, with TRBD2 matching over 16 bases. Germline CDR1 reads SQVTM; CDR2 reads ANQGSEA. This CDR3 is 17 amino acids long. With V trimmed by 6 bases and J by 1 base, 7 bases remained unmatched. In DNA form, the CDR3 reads TGCAGCGTCCGGGGGACTAGCGGGAGGGTAGGCACAGATACGCAGTATTTT. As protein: CSVRGTSGRVGTDTQYF.

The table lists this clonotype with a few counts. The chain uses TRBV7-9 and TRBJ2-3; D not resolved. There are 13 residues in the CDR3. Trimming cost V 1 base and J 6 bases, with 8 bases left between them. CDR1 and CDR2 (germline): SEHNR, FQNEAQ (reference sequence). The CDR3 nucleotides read TGTGCCAGCAGCTTAGTCCGACCGGATACGCAGTATTTT. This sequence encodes CASSLVRPDTQYF.

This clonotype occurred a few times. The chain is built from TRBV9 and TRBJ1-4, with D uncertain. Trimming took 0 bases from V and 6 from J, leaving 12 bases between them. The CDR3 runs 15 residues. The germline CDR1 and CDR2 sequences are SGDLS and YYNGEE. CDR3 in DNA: TGTGCCAGCAGCGTAGTCGGGTCTCCCTATGAAAAACTGTTTTTT. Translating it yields CASSVVGSPYEKLFF. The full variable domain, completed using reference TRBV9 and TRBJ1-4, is DSGVTQTPKHLITATGQRVTLRCSPRSGDLSVYWYQQSLDQGLQFLIQYYNGEERAKGNILERFSAQQFPDLHSELNLSSLELGDSALYFCASSVVGSPYEKLFFGSGTQLSVL.

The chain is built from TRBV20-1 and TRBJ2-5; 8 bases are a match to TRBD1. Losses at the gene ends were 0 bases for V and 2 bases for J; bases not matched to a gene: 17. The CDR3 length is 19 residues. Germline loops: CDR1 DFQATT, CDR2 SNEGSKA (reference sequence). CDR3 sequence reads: CSARDRTRGPLLLQETQYF. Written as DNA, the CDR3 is TGCAGTGCTAGAGACCGGACCAGGGGGCCTTTGTTATTGCAAGAGACCCAGTACTTC.

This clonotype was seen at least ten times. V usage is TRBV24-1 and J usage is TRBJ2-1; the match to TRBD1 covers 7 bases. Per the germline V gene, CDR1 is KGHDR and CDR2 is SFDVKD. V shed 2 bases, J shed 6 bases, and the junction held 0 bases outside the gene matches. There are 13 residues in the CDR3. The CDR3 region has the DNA TGTGCCACCAGTGATTACAGGGGCAATGAGCAGTTCTTC. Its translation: CATSDYRGNEQFF.

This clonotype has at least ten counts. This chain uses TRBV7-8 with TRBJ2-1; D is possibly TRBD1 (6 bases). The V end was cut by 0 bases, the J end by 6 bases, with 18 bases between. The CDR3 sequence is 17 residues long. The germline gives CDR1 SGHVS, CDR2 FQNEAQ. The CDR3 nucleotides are TGTGCCAGCAGCTTAGCGCGCAGGGGCCAAAAAAGCAATGAGCAGTTCTTC. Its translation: CASSLARRGQKSNEQFF.

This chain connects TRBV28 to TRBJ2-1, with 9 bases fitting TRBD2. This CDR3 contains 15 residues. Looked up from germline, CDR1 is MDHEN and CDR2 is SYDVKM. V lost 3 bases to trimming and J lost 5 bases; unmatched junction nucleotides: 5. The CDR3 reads CASSFRLAVDNEQFF. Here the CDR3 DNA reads TGTGCCAGCAGTTTCCGACTAGCGGTTGACAATGAGCAGTTCTTC.

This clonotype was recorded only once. This chain's CDR3 is CASWVRSGGAVSTEAFF. The CDR3 DNA follows: TGTGCCAGCTGGGTTCGTAGCGGGGGCGCGGTGAGCACTGAAGCTTTCTTT. The chain uses TRBV10-3 and TRBJ1-1; a weak D match, TRBD1 (6 bases). V lost 10 bases, J lost 4 bases, and 28 bases lay in between. CDR1 and CDR2 from the germline V gene are ENHRY and SYGVKD. This CDR3 has 17 amino acids.

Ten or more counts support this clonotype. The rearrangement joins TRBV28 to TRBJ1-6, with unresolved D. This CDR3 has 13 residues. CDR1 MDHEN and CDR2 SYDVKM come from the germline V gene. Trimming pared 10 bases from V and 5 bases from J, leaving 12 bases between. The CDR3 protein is CATAEGHNSPLHF. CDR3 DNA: TGTGCCACCGCCGAAGGGCATAATTCACCCCTCCACTTT.

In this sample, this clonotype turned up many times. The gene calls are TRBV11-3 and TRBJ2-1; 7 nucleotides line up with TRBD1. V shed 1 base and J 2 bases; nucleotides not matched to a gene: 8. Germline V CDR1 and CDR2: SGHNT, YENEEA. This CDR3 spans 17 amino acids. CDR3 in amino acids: CASSLVTGTATYNEQFF. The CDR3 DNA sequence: TGTGCCAGCAGCTTAGTTACCGGGACAGCGACCTACAATGAGCAGTTCTTC.

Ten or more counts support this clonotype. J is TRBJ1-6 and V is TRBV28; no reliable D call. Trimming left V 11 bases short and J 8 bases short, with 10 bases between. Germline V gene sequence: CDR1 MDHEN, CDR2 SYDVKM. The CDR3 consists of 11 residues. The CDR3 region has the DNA TGTGCCGACGCCCGCTATTCACCCCTCCACTTT. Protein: CADARYSPLHF. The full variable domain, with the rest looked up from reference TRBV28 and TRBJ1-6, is DVKVTQSSRYLVKRTGEKVFLECVQDMDHENMFWYRQDPGLGLRLIYFSYDVKMKEKGDIPEGYSVSREKKERFSLILESASTNQTSMYLCADARYSPLHFGNGTRLTVT.

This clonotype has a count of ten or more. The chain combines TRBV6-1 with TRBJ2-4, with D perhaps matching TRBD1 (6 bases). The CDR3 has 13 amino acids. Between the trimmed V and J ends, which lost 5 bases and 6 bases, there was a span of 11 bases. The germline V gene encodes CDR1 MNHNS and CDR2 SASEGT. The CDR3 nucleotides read TGTGCCAGCAGTAACCAACAGGGAAACATTCAGTACTTC. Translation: CASSNQQGNIQYF.

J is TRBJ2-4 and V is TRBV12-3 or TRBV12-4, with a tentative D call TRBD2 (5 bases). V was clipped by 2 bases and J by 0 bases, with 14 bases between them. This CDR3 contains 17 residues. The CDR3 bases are TGTGCCAGCAGTTTAAATGCTAGAGGACTAGCCAAAAACATTCAGTACTTC. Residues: CASSLNARGLAKNIQYF.

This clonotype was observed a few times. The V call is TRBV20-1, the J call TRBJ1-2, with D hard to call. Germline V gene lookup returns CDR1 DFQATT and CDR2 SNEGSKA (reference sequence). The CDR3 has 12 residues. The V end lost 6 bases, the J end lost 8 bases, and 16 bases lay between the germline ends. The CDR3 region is CSAPGSRPGYTF. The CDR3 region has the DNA TGCAGTGCCCCCGGGTCCAGGCCGGGCTACACCTTC.

The CDR3 is CAWSPNTDTQYF. The CDR3, as DNA: TGTGCCTGGAGTCCAAACACAGATACGCAGTATTTT. The rearrangement uses TRBV30 and TRBJ2-3; D gene ambiguous. Germline CDR1 GTSNPN, CDR2 SVGIG (reference sequence). CDR3 length: 12 amino acids. Between the trimmed V and J ends, which lost 2 bases and 2 bases, there was a span of 5 bases.

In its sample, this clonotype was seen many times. CDR3 amino acids: CASSRDRNSPLHF. The CDR3 region has the DNA TGTGCCAGCAGCCGCGACCGTAATTCACCCCTCCACTTT. The chain is built from TRBV7-2 and TRBJ1-6; no clear D. The CDR3 spans 13 residues. The germline gives CDR1 SGHTA, CDR2 FQGNSA. Trimming shortened V by 5 bases and J by 6 bases, and 8 bases separated the two germline ends.

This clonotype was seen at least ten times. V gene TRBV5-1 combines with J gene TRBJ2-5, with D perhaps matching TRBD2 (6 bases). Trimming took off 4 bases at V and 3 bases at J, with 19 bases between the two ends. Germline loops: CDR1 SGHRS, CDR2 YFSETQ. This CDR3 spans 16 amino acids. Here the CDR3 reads CASSPGVGGREETQYF. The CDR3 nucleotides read TGCGCCAGCAGCCCGGGGGTCGGAGGACGCGAAGAGACCCAGTACTTC.